The 21 T cell receptor beta chains in this list originate from one sample, sequenced in a study of blood T cell repertoires in COVID-19 (dated by TCRdb to the early 2020s). Library preparation used the immunoSEQ multiplex PCR assay. What TCRdb holds here is the immuneACCESS table cut down to in-frame rearrangements. Part of the clones is not present; checked against another copy, under half of the missing clones reflect an unresolved V gene, and the others are unexplained. Here the sample has around 86,000 clones; less than 85% occur a single time. More than 30% of the sample goes to the ten largest clones. The sample taken for sequencing was peripheral blood. These receptors were collected from a man older than 75 with acute or convalescent COVID-19.

V and J are TRBV7-2 and TRBJ2-7, with 11 bases identical to TRBD2. Trimming at V came to 2 bases and at J to 4 bases, leaving 4 bases not matched to a gene. Germline values: CDR1 SGHTA, CDR2 FQGNSA. This CDR3 spans 15 amino acids. The CDR3 sequence: CASSLTSGSSYEQYF. CDR3 nucleotides: TGTGCCAGCAGCTTAACTAGCGGGAGTAGTTACGAGCAGTACTTC.

This chain joins TRBV9 and TRBJ1-3, with 7 bases that match TRBD1. V dropped 0 bases and J dropped 4; count of bases not matched to a gene: 1. Germline V gene sequence: CDR1 SGDLS, CDR2 YYNGEE. The CDR3 length is 14 residues. The CDR3 sequence: CASSVAQGGNTIYF. The CDR3 DNA reads TGTGCCAGCAGCGTAGCACAGGGGGGAAACACCATATATTTT.

A single count supports this clone. V usage is TRBV29-1 and J usage is TRBJ1-4; tentative D call: TRBD1 (5 bases). V shed 4 bases and J shed 8 bases, with 17 bases lying between them. The CDR3 loop spans 14 amino acids. CDR1 SQVTM and CDR2 ANQGSEA come from the germline V gene. CDR3 loop: CSVVGSGTGEKLFF. For the CDR3, the DNA is TGCAGCGTTGTGGGATCAGGGACTGGGGAAAAACTGTTTTTT.

The chain couples TRBV7-2 to TRBJ2-7; tentatively, D is TRBD1 (6 bases). The CDR3 sequence is 15 residues long. Germline values: CDR1 SGHTA, CDR2 FQGNSA. V was clipped by 5 bases and J by 2 bases, with 16 bases between them. The chain's CDR3 is CASSRAEQGAYEQYF. CDR3 bases: TGTGCCAGCAGCCGGGCCGAACAGGGAGCCTACGAGCAGTACTTC.

The chain has TRBV7-6 and TRBJ2-1, with TRBD2 identical over 9 bases. Germline V gene lookup returns CDR1 SGHVS and CDR2 FNYEAQ. Unmatched junction bases numbered 9, after V lost 4 bases and J lost 8 bases. The length of the CDR3 is 15 residues. The CDR3 reads CASSSNPGTSYEQFF. The CDR3 region has the DNA TGTGCCAGCAGCTCGAACCCGGGGACTAGCTATGAGCAGTTCTTC.

The chain is built from TRBV27 and TRBJ2-5; D uncertain. The CDR3 length is 12 residues. Germline V gene lookup returns CDR1 MNHEY and CDR2 SMNVEV (reference sequence). Between the trimmed V and J ends, which lost 3 bases and 5 bases, there was a span of 7 bases. CDR3 coding DNA: TGTGCCAGCAGTTTCCCCGGGGAGACCCAGTACTTC. Translated: CASSFPGETQYF.

The V call is TRBV28, the J call TRBJ2-1; TRBD2 aligns across 9 bases. Germline CDR1 and CDR2: MDHEN and SYDVKM. V dropped 5 bases and J dropped 7; count of bases not matched to a gene: 6. The CDR3 extends over 14 amino acids. CDR3 in amino acids: CASSQPGLANEQFF. In DNA form, the CDR3 reads TGTGCCAGCAGTCAACCGGGACTAGCTAATGAGCAGTTCTTC.

The J gene is TRBJ1-5, the V gene TRBV6-5; 7 bases fit TRBD1. This CDR3 region has 14 residues. The germline V gene has CDR1 MNHEY and CDR2 SVGAGI. Trimming removed 8 bases from V and 5 bases from J; junction bases left unmatched: 9. CDR3 region: CASLRVQGYQPQHF. The CDR3 DNA follows: TGTGCCAGCTTGCGGGTACAGGGGTATCAGCCCCAGCATTTT.

The genes are TRBV19 and TRBJ2-2, with TRBD1 matching over 8 bases. The CDR3 runs 15 residues. Germline CDR1 LNHDA, CDR2 SQIVND (reference sequence). With V trimmed by 4 bases and J by 5 bases, 6 bases remained unmatched. The CDR3 loop is CASSTTGGRTGELFF. CDR3 bases: TGTGCCAGTAGTACTACAGGGGGTCGGACCGGGGAGCTGTTTTTT.

The chain employs TRBV6-5 and TRBJ1-6; 8 bases match TRBD1. Germline V CDR1 and CDR2: MNHEY, SVGAGI. The ends lost 6 bases at V and 13 bases at J; junction bases unmatched: 5. The CDR3 consists of 12 residues. Here the CDR3 DNA reads TGTGCCAGCAGCCCAGGGGGCGAGCCCCTCCACTTT. Protein product: CASSPGGEPLHF.

This clone turned up a few times. The chain recombines TRBV6-5 with TRBJ2-2; 11 bases are shared with TRBD2. Trimming removed 0 bases from V and 6 bases from J; junction bases left unmatched: 3. Germline CDR1 is MNHEY and CDR2 is SVGAGI. This CDR3 spans 16 amino acids. The chain's CDR3 is CASSYSLAGGAGELFF. As DNA, the CDR3 is TGTGCCAGCAGTTACTCTTTAGCGGGAGGGGCCGGGGAGCTGTTTTTT.

The genes are TRBV2 and TRBJ2-1; 12 nucleotides match TRBD2. Per the germline V gene, CDR1 is SNHLY and CDR2 is FYNNEI. This CDR3 has 19 residues. With V trimmed by 5 bases and J by 1 base, 12 bases remained unmatched. The CDR3 DNA follows: TGTGCCAGCAGTCCCCTAGTTGGGACTAGCGGGTATTCCTACAATGAGCAGTTCTTC. It codes for CASSPLVGTSGYSYNEQFF.

The genes are TRBV6-6 and TRBJ2-3; 13 nucleotides align to TRBD2. This CDR3 region has 19 residues. The germline V gene encodes CDR1 MNHNY and CDR2 SVGAGI (reference sequence). The V segment lost 5 bases and the J segment 2 bases; nucleotides outside the gene matches: 13. The CDR3 nucleotides are TGTGCCAGCAGTCAAACCCCTCCCGGGACTAGCGGGGCCACAGATACGCAGTATTTT. Amino acids: CASSQTPPGTSGATDTQYF.

This rearrangement joins TRBV4-2 to TRBJ1-2; TRBD1 matches at 7 bases. The CDR3 totals 16 residues. V shed 0 bases and J 1 base; nucleotides not matched to a gene: 5. The V gene's germline CDR1 is LGHNA and CDR2 YNFKEQ. CDR3 DNA sequence: TGTGCCAGCAGCCAAGACCCAGGGGGGAATAACTATGGCTACACCTTC. Protein product: CASSQDPGGNNYGYTF.

J is TRBJ2-1 and V is TRBV19; D is possibly TRBD2 (6 bases). Germline CDR1 is LNHDA and CDR2 is SQIVND (reference sequence). V dropped 5 bases and J dropped 9 bases, with 23 bases sitting between them. The CDR3 is 16 residues long. The CDR3 region is CASSPMTLASGLEQFF. The CDR3 nucleotides are TGTGCCAGTAGTCCTATGACTCTGGCCAGCGGGCTTGAGCAGTTCTTC.

The gene calls are TRBV10-3 and TRBJ2-7; 7 bases are a match to TRBD1. The germline gives CDR1 ENHRY, CDR2 SYGVKD. The CDR3 length is 12 residues. With V trimmed by 8 bases and J by 0 bases, 1 base remained unmatched. The CDR3 nucleotides read TGTGCCATCCGGGACAGCTCCTACGAGCAGTACTTC. Translated, it gives CAIRDSSYEQYF.

V usage is TRBV6-6 and J usage is TRBJ1-4, with D hard to call. From germline, CDR1 is MNHNY and CDR2 SVGAGI (reference sequence). V was shortened by 0 bases and J by 7 bases, with 12 bases between the two germline ends. The CDR3 consists of 15 residues. The CDR3 loop is CASSYSIRVGEKLFF. The CDR3 nucleotides are TGTGCCAGCAGTTACTCGATCCGGGTGGGTGAAAAACTGTTTTTT.

This clone has only one observation. The chain has TRBV5-1 and TRBJ2-7; tentatively, D is TRBD2 (5 bases). Trimming removed 0 bases from V and 0 bases from J, with 7 bases in between. CDR1 is SGHRS, CDR2 YFSETQ, per germline. The CDR3 spans 14 residues. The DNA for the CDR3 is TGCGCCAGCAGCTTGGAACGGGGCTCCTACGAGCAGTACTTC. It encodes CASSLERGSYEQYF.

The V call is TRBV3-1 (or the pseudogene TRBV3-2), the J call TRBJ2-7, with 7 bases identical to TRBD1. CDR1 and CDR2 from the germline V gene are LGHDT and YNNKEL (reference sequence). The CDR3 loop spans 15 amino acids. Losses at the gene ends were 4 bases for V and 2 bases for J; bases not matched to a gene: 8. CDR3 sequence reads: CASSRIGTAAYEQYF. The CDR3 nucleotides are TGTGCCAGCAGCCGCATCGGGACAGCGGCCTACGAGCAGTACTTC.

This sequence joins TRBV27 and TRBJ1-1; possibly TRBD1 for D (5 bases). V lost 8 bases and J 6 bases, leaving 16 bases between the germline ends. The CDR3 has 13 residues. Germline V lookup: CDR1 MNHEY, CDR2 SMNVEV (reference sequence). In DNA, the CDR3 is TGTGCCAGCTCCGGGCAGGGTCGATCTGAAGCTTTCTTT. This gives the protein CASSGQGRSEAFF.

The rearrangement links TRBV19 to TRBJ2-5; 8 bases align to TRBD1. Germline values: CDR1 LNHDA, CDR2 SQIVND (reference sequence). V dropped 5 bases and J dropped 4; count of bases not matched to a gene: 3. The CDR3 totals 13 residues. CDR3 amino acids: CASSVTGGETQYF. The CDR3 bases are TGTGCCAGTAGTGTTACAGGGGGAGAGACCCAGTACTTC.